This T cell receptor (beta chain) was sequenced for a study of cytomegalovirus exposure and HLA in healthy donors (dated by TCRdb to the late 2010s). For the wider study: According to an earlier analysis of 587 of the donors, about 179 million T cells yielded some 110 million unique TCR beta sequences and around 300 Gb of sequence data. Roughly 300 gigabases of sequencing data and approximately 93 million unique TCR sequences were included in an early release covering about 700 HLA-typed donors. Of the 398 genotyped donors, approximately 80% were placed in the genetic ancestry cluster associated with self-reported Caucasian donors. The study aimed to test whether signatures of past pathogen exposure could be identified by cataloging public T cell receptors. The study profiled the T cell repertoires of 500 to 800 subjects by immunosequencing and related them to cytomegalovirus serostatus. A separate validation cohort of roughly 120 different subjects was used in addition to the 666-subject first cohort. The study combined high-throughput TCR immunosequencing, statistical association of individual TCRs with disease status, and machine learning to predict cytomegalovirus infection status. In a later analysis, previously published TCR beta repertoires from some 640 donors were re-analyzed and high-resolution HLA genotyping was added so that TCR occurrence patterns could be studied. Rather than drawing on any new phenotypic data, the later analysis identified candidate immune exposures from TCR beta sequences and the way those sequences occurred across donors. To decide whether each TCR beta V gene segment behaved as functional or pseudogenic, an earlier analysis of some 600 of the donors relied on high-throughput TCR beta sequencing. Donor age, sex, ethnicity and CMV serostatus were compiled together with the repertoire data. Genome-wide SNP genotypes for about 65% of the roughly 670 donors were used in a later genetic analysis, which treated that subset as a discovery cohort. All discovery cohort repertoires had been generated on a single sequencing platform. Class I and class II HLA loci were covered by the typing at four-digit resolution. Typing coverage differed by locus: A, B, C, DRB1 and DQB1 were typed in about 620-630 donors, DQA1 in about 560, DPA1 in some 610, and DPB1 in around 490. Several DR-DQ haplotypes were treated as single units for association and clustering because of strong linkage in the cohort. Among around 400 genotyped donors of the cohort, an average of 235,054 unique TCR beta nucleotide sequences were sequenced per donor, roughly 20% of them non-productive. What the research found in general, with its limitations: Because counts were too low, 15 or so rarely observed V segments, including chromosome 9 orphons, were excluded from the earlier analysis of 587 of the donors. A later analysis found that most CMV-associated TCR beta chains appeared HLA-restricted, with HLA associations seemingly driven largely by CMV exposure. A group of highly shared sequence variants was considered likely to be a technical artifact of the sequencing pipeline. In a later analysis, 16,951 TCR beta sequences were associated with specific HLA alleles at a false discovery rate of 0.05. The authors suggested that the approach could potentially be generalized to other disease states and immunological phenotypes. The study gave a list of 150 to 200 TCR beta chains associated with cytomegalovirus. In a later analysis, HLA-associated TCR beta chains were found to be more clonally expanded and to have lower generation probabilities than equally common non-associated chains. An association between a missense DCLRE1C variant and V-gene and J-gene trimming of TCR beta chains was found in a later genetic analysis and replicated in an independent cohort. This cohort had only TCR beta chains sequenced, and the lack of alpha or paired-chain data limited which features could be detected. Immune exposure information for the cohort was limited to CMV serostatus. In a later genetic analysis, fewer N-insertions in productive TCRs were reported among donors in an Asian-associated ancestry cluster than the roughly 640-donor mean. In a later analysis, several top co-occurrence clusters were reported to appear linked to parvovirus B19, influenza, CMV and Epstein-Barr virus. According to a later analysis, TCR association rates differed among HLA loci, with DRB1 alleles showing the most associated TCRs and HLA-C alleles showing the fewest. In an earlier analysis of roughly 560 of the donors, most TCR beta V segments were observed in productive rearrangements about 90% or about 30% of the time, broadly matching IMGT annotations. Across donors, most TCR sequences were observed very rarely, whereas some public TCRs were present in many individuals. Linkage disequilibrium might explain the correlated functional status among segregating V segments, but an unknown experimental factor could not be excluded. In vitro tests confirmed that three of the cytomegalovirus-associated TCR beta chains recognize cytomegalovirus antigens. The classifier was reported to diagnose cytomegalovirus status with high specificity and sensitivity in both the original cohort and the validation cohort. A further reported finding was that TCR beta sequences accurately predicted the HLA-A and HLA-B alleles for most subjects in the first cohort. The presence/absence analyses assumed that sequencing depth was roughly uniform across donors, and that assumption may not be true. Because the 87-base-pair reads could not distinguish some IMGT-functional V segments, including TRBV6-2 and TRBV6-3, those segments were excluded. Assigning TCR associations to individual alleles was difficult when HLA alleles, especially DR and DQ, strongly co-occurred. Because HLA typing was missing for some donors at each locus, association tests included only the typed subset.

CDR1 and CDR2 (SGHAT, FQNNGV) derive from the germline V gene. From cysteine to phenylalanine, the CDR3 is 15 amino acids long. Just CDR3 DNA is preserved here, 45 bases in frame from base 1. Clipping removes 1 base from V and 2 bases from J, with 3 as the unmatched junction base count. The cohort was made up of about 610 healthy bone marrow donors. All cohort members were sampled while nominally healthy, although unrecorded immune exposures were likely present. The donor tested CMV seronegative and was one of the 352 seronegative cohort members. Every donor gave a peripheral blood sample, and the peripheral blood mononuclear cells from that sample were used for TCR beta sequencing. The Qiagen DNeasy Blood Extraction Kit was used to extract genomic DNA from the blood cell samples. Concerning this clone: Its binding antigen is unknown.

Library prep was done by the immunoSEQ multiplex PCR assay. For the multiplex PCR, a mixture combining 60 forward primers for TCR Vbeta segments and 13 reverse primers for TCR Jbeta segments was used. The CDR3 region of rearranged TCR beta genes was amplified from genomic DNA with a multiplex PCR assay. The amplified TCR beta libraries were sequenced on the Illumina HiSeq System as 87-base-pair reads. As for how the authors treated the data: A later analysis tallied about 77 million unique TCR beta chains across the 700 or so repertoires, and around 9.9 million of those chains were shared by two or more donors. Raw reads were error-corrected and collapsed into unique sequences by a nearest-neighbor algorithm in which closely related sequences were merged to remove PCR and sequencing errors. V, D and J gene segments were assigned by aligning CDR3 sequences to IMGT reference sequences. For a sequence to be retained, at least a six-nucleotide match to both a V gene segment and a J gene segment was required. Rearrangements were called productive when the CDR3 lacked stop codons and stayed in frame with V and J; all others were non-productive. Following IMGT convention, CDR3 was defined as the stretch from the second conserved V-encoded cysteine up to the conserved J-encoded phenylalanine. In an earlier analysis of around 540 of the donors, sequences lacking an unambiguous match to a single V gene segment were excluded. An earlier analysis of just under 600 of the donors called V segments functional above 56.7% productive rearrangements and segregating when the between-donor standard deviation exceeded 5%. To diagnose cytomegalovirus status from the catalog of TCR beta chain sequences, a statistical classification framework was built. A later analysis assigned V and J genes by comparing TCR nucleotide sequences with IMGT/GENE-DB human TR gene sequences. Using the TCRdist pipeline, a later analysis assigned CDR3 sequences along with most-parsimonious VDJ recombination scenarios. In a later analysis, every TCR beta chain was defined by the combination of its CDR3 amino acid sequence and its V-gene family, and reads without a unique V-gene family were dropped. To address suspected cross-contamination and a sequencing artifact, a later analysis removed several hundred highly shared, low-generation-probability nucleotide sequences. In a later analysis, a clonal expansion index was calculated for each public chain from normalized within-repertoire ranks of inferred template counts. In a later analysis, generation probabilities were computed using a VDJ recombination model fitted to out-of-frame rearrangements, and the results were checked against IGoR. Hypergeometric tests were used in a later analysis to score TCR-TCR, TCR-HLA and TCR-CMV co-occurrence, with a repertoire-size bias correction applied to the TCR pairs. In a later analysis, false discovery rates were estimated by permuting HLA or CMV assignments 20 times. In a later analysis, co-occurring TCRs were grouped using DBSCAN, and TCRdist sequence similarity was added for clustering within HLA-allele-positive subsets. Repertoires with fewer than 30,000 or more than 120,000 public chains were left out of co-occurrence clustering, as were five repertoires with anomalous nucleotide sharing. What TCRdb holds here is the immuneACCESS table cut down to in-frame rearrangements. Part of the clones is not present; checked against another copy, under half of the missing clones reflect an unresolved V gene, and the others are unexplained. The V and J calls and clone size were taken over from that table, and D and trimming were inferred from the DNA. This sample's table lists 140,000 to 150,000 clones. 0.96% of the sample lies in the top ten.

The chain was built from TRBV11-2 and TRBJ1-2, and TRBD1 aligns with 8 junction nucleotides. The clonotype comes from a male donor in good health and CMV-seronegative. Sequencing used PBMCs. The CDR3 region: CASSLGGDRNYGYTF. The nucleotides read TGTGCCAGCAGCTTAGGAGGGGACAGGAACTATGGCTACACCTTC.